The clone carrying this TCR beta chain has a single count. The entry originates in a study of T cell responses to AZD1222 COVID-19 vaccine. The ends lost 0 bases at V and 7 bases at J; junction bases unmatched: 8. CDR3 size: 16 residues. Germline V lookup: CDR1 SGHTA, CDR2 FQGNSA. The table came from immunoSEQ multiplex PCR; TCRdb's copy has only in-frame clones and leaves some out. Here the sample spans around 100,000 clones, around nine tenths being singletons. This chain joins TRBV7-2 and TRBJ1-5; 8 nucleotides align to TRBD1. This receptor was taken from an adult in good health. Sequencing used peripheral blood, obtained on day 0 of AZD1222 vaccination. The CDR3 reads CASSLAATGDRQPQHF. The CDR3 coding sequence is TGTGCCAGCAGCTTAGCGGCGACAGGGGACCGGCAGCCCCAGCATTTT.